Each of the 29 T cell receptor beta chains below was sequenced from the same sample in a study of shared clonotypes between healthy human individuals. Libraries were prepared by immunoSEQ multiplex PCR; TCRdb keeps only in-frame clonotypes and omits some of them. The sample carries roughly 2.2 million clones, over 85% recorded once. Sample: naive CD4+ T cells from PBMCs. The subset: CD45RA+ positively selected. These receptor sequences come from a man between 18 and 35 years old in good health. Some clones in this sample may be carry-over from other donors' samples.

This chain joins TRBV10-1 and TRBJ2-1, with 11 nucleotides matching TRBD2. The CDR3 loop spans 15 amino acids. CDR1 is WNHNN, CDR2 SYGVQD, per germline (reference sequence). V shed 3 bases, J shed 10 bases, and the junction held 8 bases outside the gene matches. CDR3: CASSDSSGRKGEQFF. DNA for the CDR3: TGCGCCAGCAGTGATTCTAGCGGGAGGAAAGGAGAGCAGTTCTTC.

CDR3 protein: CATSRGRGGGYTF. The CDR3 DNA reads TGTGCCACCAGCAGAGGGAGGGGAGGTGGCTACACCTTC. The rearrangement uses TRBV15 and TRBJ1-2, with D possibly matching TRBD1 (5 bases). The V gene lost 1 base and the J gene lost 7 bases, with 10 bases spanning the gap. Germline lookup yields CDR1 LNHNV and CDR2 YYDKDF (reference sequence). This CDR3 contains 13 residues.

This clone was counted a single time. V and J are TRBV2 and TRBJ2-1; 8 nucleotides line up with TRBD2. This CDR3 comprises 18 residues. The germline V gene has CDR1 SNHLY and CDR2 FYNNEI. V shed 6 bases and J 2 bases; nucleotides not matched to a gene: 15. DNA for the CDR3: TGTGCCAGCAGGCCACGGACGGGCAGCGGGAGTACCTACAATGAGCAGTTCTTC. Translated: CASRPRTGSGSTYNEQFF.

This clone appeared a few times. This chain connects TRBV29-1 to TRBJ1-1; D may be TRBD1 (6 bases). CDR3 size: 12 residues. Deletions cut 6 bases from V and 1 base from J, with 9 bases between. Per germline, CDR1 SQVTM and CDR2 ANQGSEA. This CDR3 is CSVDRRNTEAFF. The CDR3, as DNA: TGCAGCGTAGACAGGAGGAACACTGAAGCTTTCTTT. Variable domain in full (rest from reference TRBV29-1 and TRBJ1-1): SAVISQKPSRDICQRGTSLTIQCQVDSQVTMMFWYRQQPGQSLTLIATANQGSEATYESGFVIDKFPISRPNLTFSTLTVSNMSPEDSSIYLCSVDRRNTEAFFGQGTRLTVV.

The chain uses TRBV10-3 and TRBJ1-1; no firm D call. Trimming left V 3 bases short and J 3 bases short, with 11 bases between. The CDR3 sequence is 14 residues long. Germline CDR1 ENHRY, CDR2 SYGVKD. The CDR3, as DNA: TGTGCCATCAGTGAAGGCAGCCGCGACACTGAAGCTTTCTTT. Translated, it gives CAISEGSRDTEAFF.

The chain recombines TRBV6-5 with TRBJ1-2, with D perhaps matching TRBD1 (5 bases). CDR3 length equals 12 residues. Trimming removed 8 bases at V and 3 bases at J, with 10 bases between. Germline V gene lookup returns CDR1 MNHEY and CDR2 SVGAGI. CDR3 sequence reads: CASFEGYYGYTF. In DNA, the CDR3 is TGTGCCAGCTTTGAGGGGTACTATGGCTACACCTTC.

This clone was recorded only once. V is TRBV7-3 and J is TRBJ1-3; D not resolved. The CDR3 has 14 amino acids. Germline assignment: CDR1 SGHTA and CDR2 FQGTGA. V was trimmed by 5 bases and J by 0 bases, leaving 8 bases between them. For the CDR3, the DNA is TGTGCCAGCAGCCCCGGAAACTCTGGAAACACCATATATTTT. Residues: CASSPGNSGNTIYF.

The chain links TRBV2 to TRBJ1-5; no clear D. Trimming shortened V by 6 bases and J by 6 bases, and 18 bases separated the two germline ends. The length of the CDR3 is 15 residues. Germline values: CDR1 SNHLY, CDR2 FYNNEI. The CDR3 sequence: CASSPWGNRGQPQHF. Here the CDR3 DNA reads TGTGCCAGCAGCCCGTGGGGAAATCGGGGTCAGCCCCAGCATTTT.

The chain joins TRBV6-1 to TRBJ2-7; D unresolved. The CDR3 runs 11 residues. Trimming shortened V by 6 bases and J by 4 bases, and 7 bases separated the two germline ends. CDR1 is MNHNS, CDR2 SASEGT, per germline. The CDR3 nucleotides read TGTGCCAGCAGACGTTTTTACGAGCAGTACTTC. It yields the protein CASRRFYEQYF.

Only one count was recorded for this clone. The genes are TRBV11-2 and TRBJ2-7; 15 bases match TRBD2. The V gene's germline CDR1 is SGHAT and CDR2 FQNNGV. The CDR3 has 19 residues. The trim removed 3 bases at V and 5 bases at J, leaving 14 bases unmatched. The CDR3 DNA reads as TGTGCCAGCAGCTTCAGGGGAGGACTAGCGGGAGGGAGTGCCCACGAGCAGTACTTC. It encodes CASSFRGGLAGGSAHEQYF. The whole variable domain, remainder taken from reference TRBV11-2 and TRBJ2-7, is EAGVAQSPRYKIIEKRQSVAFWCNPISGHATLYWYQQILGQGPKLLIQFQNNGVVDDSQLPKDRFSAERLKGVDSTLKIQPAKLEDSAVYLCASSFRGGLAGGSAHEQYFGPGTRLTVT.

This clone was counted a few times. The chain recombines TRBV14 with TRBJ1-2; D unresolved. Germline assignment: CDR1 SGHDN and CDR2 FVKESK. The V end was cut by 4 bases, the J end by 5 bases, with 17 bases between. The CDR3 covers 15 residues. This CDR3 is CASSLRRGWNYGYTF. The DNA of the CDR3 is TGTGCCAGCAGCCTTCGGCGGGGATGGAATTATGGCTACACCTTC. Variable domain in full (rest from reference TRBV14 and TRBJ1-2): EAGVTQFPSHSVIEKGQTVTLRCDPISGHDNLYWYRRVMGKEIKFLLHFVKESKQDESGMPNNRFLAERTGGTYSTLKVQPAELEDSGVYFCASSLRRGWNYGYTFGSGTRLTVV.

The rearrangement links TRBV7-2 to TRBJ1-4, with D perhaps matching TRBD1 (5 bases). This CDR3 has 16 residues. V shed 1 base and J shed 0 bases, with 9 bases lying between them. Germline CDR1 reads SGHTA; CDR2 reads FQGNSA. The CDR3 DNA follows: TGTGCCAGCAGCTTAGGTGGGGGTTCAACTAATGAAAAACTGTTTTTT. Translation: CASSLGGGSTNEKLFF.

The CDR3 here is CASGQPSGANVLTF. The CDR3 DNA follows: TGTGCCAGCGGACAGCCCTCTGGGGCCAACGTCCTGACTTTC. The rearrangement joins TRBV30 to TRBJ2-6; weak D call: TRBD1 (6 bases). V was pared by 8 bases and J by 0 bases, with 11 bases between. CDR1 and CDR2 (germline): GTSNPN, SVGIG (reference sequence). CDR3 length equals 14 residues.

The rearrangement links TRBV7-6 to TRBJ1-2; D might be TRBD1 (5 bases). This CDR3 is built from 12 residues. CDR1 is SGHVS, CDR2 FNYEAQ, per germline. The V and J ends lost 5 bases and 8 bases respectively, with 12 bases between them. CDR3 nucleotides: TGTGCCAGCAGCCCCCGGGACGGAGGCTACACCTTC. Translation gives CASSPRDGGYTF.

In this sample, this clone turned up a few times. The chain carries TRBV2 and TRBJ2-5, with a weak D call TRBD2 (5 bases). CDR3 length: 14 amino acids. The V end lost 7 bases, the J end lost 1 base, and 13 bases lay between the germline ends. In germline, CDR1 is SNHLY, CDR2 FYNNEI. CDR3 DNA sequence: TGTGCCAGCAATAGTCTAGCCTCCCAAGAGACCCAGTACTTC. Encoded protein: CASNSLASQETQYF. The entire variable domain, with the rest obtained from reference TRBV2 and TRBJ2-5, is as follows: EPEVTQTPSHQVTQMGQEVILRCVPISNHLYFYWYRQILGQKVEFLVSFYNNEISEKSEIFDDQFSVERPDGSNFTLKIRSTKLEDSAMYFCASNSLASQETQYFGPGTRLLVL.

This sequence joins TRBV5-1 and TRBJ2-3; a weak D match, TRBD1 (5 bases). Trimming shortened V by 0 bases and J by 3 bases, and 14 bases separated the two germline ends. The length of the CDR3 is 16 residues. CDR1 and CDR2 from the germline V gene are SGHRS and YFSETQ. This chain's CDR3 is CASSLGGRAETDTQYF. CDR3 in DNA: TGCGCCAGCAGCTTGGGAGGCAGGGCGGAGACAGATACGCAGTATTTT.

This rearrangement joins TRBV30 to TRBJ1-5; D is unresolved. V gave up 0 bases and J gave up 7 bases, with 10 bases separating them. The CDR3 totals 13 residues. The V gene's germline CDR1 is GTSNPN and CDR2 SVGIG (reference sequence). CDR3 coding DNA: TGTGCCTGGAGTGTTCAGGAAGAACAGCCCCAGCATTTT. Its protein is CAWSVQEEQPQHF.

V and J are TRBV7-3 and TRBJ2-1; 8 bases match TRBD2. The junction had 8 bases not matched to a gene; V was cut back by 5 bases and J by 2 bases. In germline, CDR1 is SGHTA, CDR2 FQGTGA. The CDR3 has 16 amino acids. The CDR3 sequence is CASSRQAGDTYNEQFF. The CDR3 bases are TGTGCCAGCAGCCGCCAAGCGGGAGACACCTACAATGAGCAGTTCTTC.

This clone came up once. This CDR3 is also generated by other DNA sequences in the sample. The rearrangement links TRBV5-1 to TRBJ2-2, with D possibly being TRBD1 or TRBD2 (6 bases each). The V gene lost 1 base and the J gene lost 4 bases, with 8 bases spanning the gap. CDR1 SGHRS and CDR2 YFSETQ come from the germline V gene. The CDR3 contains 14 residues. CDR3 nucleotides: TGCGCCAGCAGCTTGACGGGGGCCACCGGGGAGCTGTTTTTT. Translated: CASSLTGATGELFF. The full variable domain, with the rest looked up from reference TRBV5-1 and TRBJ2-2, is KAGVTQTPRYLIKTRGQQVTLSCSPISGHRSVSWYQQTPGQGLQFLFEYFSETQRNKGNFPGRFSGRQFSNSRSEMNVSTLELGDSALYLCASSLTGATGELFFGEGSRLTVL.

The chain combines TRBV9 with TRBJ1-5; D may be TRBD1 (5 bases). The CDR3 covers 15 residues. Germline-derived CDR1 and CDR2 are SGDLS and YYNGEE. V lost 3 bases and J 4 bases, leaving 14 bases between the germline ends. The CDR3 coding sequence is TGTGCCAGCAGCGCTTGGGGGGTCGGGAATCAGCCCCAGCATTTT. Its protein is CASSAWGVGNQPQHF.

V usage is TRBV28 and J usage is TRBJ2-3; 12 positions match TRBD2. Per germline, CDR1 MDHEN and CDR2 SYDVKM. The V segment lost 6 bases and the J segment 0 bases; nucleotides outside the gene matches: 10. The CDR3 covers 18 residues. This CDR3 is CASRPTSGRTLSTDTQYF. The CDR3 DNA is TGTGCCAGCAGGCCTACTAGCGGGAGGACACTTAGCACAGATACGCAGTATTTT.

This clone was seen once. The same CDR3 can be traced to other DNA sequences in this sample. The chain links TRBV5-1 to TRBJ2-1; TRBD2 agrees at 11 bases. Germline V gene data show CDR1 as SGHRS and CDR2 as YFSETQ. The CDR3 contains 16 residues. V gave up 4 bases and J gave up 2 bases; unmatched junction bases: 5. The CDR3 protein is CASSPLAGGPYNEQFF. Here the CDR3 DNA reads TGCGCCAGCAGCCCTTTAGCGGGAGGGCCCTACAATGAGCAGTTCTTC.

For this clone: The same CDR3 arises from other DNA sequences in this sample as well. The chain recombines TRBV5-1 with TRBJ2-5; D remains unclear. Germline lookup yields CDR1 SGHRS and CDR2 YFSETQ. CDR3 length: 14 residues. V lost 1 base and J lost 0, with 7 bases in between. The CDR3 coding sequence is TGCGCCAGCAGCTTGCGTGGGTACCAAGAGACCCAGTACTTC. It is translated as CASSLRGYQETQYF. Full variable domain (rest looked up from reference TRBV5-1 and TRBJ2-5): KAGVTQTPRYLIKTRGQQVTLSCSPISGHRSVSWYQQTPGQGLQFLFEYFSETQRNKGNFPGRFSGRQFSNSRSEMNVSTLELGDSALYLCASSLRGYQETQYFGPGTRLLVL.

The genes are TRBV6-5 and TRBJ2-1, with 13 bases fitting TRBD2. The CDR3 loop spans 14 amino acids. J gave up 12 bases and V 6 bases, and 8 bases lay outside the gene matches. Germline CDR1 and CDR2: MNHEY and SVGAGI. DNA for the CDR3: TGTGCCAGCAGCAGGACTAGCGGGAGTTGGGGGCAGTTCTTC. Encoded protein: CASSRTSGSWGQFF.

The chain recombines TRBV29-1 with TRBJ2-5, with TRBD1 identical over 9 bases. Germline V gene data show CDR1 as SQVTM and CDR2 as ANQGSEA. This CDR3 is built from 15 residues. J gave up 4 bases and V 3 bases, and 9 bases lay outside the gene matches. The CDR3 nucleotides read TGCAGCGTTGATTTGGGGACAGGGCATGGAGAGACCCAGTACTTC. Amino acid sequence: CSVDLGTGHGETQYF. Complete variable domain (other parts from reference TRBV29-1 and TRBJ2-5): SAVISQKPSRDICQRGTSLTIQCQVDSQVTMMFWYRQQPGQSLTLIATANQGSEATYESGFVIDKFPISRPNLTFSTLTVSNMSPEDSSIYLCSVDLGTGHGETQYFGPGTRLLVL.

V usage is TRBV28 and J usage is TRBJ2-1; a possible D gene is TRBD2 (6 bases). CDR3 length: 15 amino acids. The germline V and J ends were trimmed by 5 bases and 7 bases, with 18 bases remaining between them. The germline V gene has CDR1 MDHEN and CDR2 SYDVKM. The CDR3 protein is CASSDYGGPRNEQFF. The CDR3 coding sequence is TGTGCCAGCAGTGACTATGGAGGGCCGAGAAATGAGCAGTTCTTC.

This chain joins TRBV2 and TRBJ1-3; D perhaps matches TRBD1 (6 bases). The CDR3 consists of 14 residues. Germline V gene sequence: CDR1 SNHLY, CDR2 FYNNEI. The ends were cut back, 5 bases at V and 2 bases at J, with 10 bases in the middle. CDR3 nucleotides: TGTGCCAGCAGTACAGGGTTAACTGGAAACACCATATATTTT. This encodes CASSTGLTGNTIYF.

The chain uses TRBV6-5 and TRBJ1-5, with D possibly being TRBD1 (6 bases). The CDR3 consists of 15 residues. V was clipped by 4 bases and J by 0 bases, with 10 bases between them. Germline CDR1 is MNHEY and CDR2 is SVGAGI. CDR3 sequence: CASSFNRASNQPQHF. CDR3 DNA: TGTGCCAGCAGTTTTAACAGGGCTAGCAATCAGCCCCAGCATTTT.

The chain couples TRBV11-2 to TRBJ1-1; a weak D match, TRBD1 (6 bases). The CDR3 is 18 residues long. V lost 0 bases and J 4 bases, leaving 21 bases between the germline ends. Germline CDR1 reads SGHAT; CDR2 reads FQNNGV. CDR3: CASSLDVRGRRSRTEAFF. CDR3 in DNA: TGTGCCAGCAGCTTAGATGTCAGGGGTAGGCGGTCGCGCACTGAAGCTTTCTTT.